This TCR beta chain was identified during a study of CD8 T cells in Susac syndrome. cDNA came from about 0.46 to 1 ug RNA primed by random hexamers. MiXCR, applied by TCRdb to the immunoSEQ multiplex PCR reads, yields one record per CDR3 protein. The sample holds around 270,000 distinct CDR3 sequences, 70% to 90% seen once. This clonotype was detected once. There are 15 residues in the CDR3. J was trimmed by 7 bases and V by 0 bases; bases with no gene match: 9. Germline V gene sequence: CDR1 LGHNA, CDR2 YSLEER. The sample taken for sequencing was CD8+ T cells from PBMCs. The J gene is TRBJ2-7, the V gene TRBV4-3; 7 bases map to TRBD2. This TCR was sampled from a human donor with multiple sclerosis. The CDR3 protein is CASSQDRAGAGEQYF. In DNA form, the CDR3 reads TGCGCCAGCAGCCAAGATAGGGCGGGAGCGGGGGAGCAGTACTTC.